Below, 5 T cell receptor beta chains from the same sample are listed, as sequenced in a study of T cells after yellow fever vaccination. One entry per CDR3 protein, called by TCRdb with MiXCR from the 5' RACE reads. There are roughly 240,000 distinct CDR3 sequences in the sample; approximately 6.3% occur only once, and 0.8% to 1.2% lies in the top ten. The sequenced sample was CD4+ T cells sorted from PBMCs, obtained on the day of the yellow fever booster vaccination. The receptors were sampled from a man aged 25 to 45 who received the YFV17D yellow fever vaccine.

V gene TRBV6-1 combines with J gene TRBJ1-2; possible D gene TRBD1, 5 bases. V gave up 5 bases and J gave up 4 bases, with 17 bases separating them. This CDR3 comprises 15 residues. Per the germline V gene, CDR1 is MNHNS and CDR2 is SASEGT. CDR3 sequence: CASSRRDPTLYGYTF. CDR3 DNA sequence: TGTGCCAGCAGTCGGAGGGACCCAACCCTCTATGGCTACACCTTC.

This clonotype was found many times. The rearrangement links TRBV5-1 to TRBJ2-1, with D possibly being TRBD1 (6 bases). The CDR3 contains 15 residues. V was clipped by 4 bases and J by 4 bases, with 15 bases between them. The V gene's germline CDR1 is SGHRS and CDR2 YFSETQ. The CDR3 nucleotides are TGCGCCAGCAGCAAGGGGGACACAGGATACAATGAGCAGTTCTTC. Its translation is CASSKGDTGYNEQFF.

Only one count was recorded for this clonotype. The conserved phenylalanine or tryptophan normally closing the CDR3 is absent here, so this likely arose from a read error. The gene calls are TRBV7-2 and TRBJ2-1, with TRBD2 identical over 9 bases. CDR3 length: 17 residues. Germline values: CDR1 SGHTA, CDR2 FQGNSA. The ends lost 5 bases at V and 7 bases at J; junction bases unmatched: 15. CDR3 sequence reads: CASSPTSGLKIRNEQFL. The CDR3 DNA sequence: TGTGCCAGCAGCCCGACTAGCGGACTTAAGATTAGGAATGAGCAGTTCTTA.

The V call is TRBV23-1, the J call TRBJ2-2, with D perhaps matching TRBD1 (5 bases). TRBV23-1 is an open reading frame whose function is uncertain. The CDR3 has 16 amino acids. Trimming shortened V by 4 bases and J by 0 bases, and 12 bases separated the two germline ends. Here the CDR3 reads CASSLLGAANTGELFF. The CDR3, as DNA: TGCGCCAGCAGTCTCCTAGGGGCCGCGAACACCGGGGAGCTGTTTTTT.

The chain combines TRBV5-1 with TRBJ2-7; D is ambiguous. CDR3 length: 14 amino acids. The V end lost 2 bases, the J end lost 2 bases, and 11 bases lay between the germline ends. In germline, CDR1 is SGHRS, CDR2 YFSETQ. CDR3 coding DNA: TGCGCCAGCAGCTTCGATGTCCCTACCTACGAGCAGTACTTC. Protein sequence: CASSFDVPTYEQYF.